This T cell receptor (beta chain) was observed in a study of cytotoxic CD8 clonotypes in ibrutinib-treated CLL. Study details: The average sample held around 280,000 productive templates and 85,000 to 100,000 productive rearrangements.

Germline CDR1 LNHDA, CDR2 SQIVND (reference sequence). This CDR3 contains 14 residues. J gave up 7 bases and V 6 bases, and 9 bases lay outside the gene matches. This clone has a single count. Repertoires were generated with immunoSEQ multiplex PCR, while TCRdb's copy carries only in-frame clones and drops some. The sample shows about 130,000 clones, 79% of them seen only once. The material was PBMCs, obtained after 12 months of ibrutinib treatment. The TCR originated in a human donor with chronic lymphocytic leukemia. V gene TRBV19 combines with J gene TRBJ2-1; 7 bases match TRBD2. The CDR3 bases are TGTGCCAGTAGGAAGGAAGCGGGACGGAATGAGCAGTTCTTC. It translates to CASRKEAGRNEQFF.